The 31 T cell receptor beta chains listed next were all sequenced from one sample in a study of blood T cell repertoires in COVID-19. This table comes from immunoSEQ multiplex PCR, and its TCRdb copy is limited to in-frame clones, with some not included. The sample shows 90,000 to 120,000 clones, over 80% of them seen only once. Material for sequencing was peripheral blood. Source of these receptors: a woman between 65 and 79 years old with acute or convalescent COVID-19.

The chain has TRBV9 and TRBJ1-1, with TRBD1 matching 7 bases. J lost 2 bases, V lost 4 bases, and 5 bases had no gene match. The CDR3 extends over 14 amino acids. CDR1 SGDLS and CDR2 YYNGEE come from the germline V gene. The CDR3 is CASSIGTANTEAFF. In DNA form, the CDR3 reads TGTGCCAGCAGCATAGGGACAGCCAACACTGAAGCTTTCTTT.

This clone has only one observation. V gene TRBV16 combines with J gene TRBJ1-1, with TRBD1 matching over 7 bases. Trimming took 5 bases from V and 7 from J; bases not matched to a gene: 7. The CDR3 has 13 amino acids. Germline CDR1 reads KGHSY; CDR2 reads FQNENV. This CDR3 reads CASSYGTVGEAFF. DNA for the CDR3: TGTGCCAGCAGCTACGGGACAGTTGGTGAAGCTTTCTTT.

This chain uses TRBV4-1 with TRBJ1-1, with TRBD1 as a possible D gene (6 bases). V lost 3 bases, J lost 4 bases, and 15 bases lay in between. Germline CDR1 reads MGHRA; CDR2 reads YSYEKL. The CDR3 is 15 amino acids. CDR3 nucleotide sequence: TGCGCCAGCAGCCACAGGGACAACGGGGCCACTGAAGCTTTCTTT. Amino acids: CASSHRDNGATEAFF.

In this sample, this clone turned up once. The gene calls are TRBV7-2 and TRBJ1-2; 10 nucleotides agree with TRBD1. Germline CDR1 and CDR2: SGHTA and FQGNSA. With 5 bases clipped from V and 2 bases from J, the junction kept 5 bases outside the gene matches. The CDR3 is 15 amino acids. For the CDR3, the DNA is TGTGCCAGCAGCCGCCGGGACAGGGGAAACTATGGCTACACCTTC. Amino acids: CASSRRDRGNYGYTF.

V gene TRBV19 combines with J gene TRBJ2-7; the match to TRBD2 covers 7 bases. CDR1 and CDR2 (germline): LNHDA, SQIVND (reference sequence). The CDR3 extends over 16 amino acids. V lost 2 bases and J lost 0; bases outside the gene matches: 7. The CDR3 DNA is TGTGCCAGTAGTATAAGACTAGCTGACAGCTCCTACGAGCAGTACTTC. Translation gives CASSIRLADSSYEQYF.

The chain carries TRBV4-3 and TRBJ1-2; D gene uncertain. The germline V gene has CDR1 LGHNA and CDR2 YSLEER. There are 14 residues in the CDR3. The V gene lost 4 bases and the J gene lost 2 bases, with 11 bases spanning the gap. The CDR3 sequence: CASSPGLTNYGYTF. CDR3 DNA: TGCGCCAGCAGCCCAGGACTGACGAACTATGGCTACACCTTC.

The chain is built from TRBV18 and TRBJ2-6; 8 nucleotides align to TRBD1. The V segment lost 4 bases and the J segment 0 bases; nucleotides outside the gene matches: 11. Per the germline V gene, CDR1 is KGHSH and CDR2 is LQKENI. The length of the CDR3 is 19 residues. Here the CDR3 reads CASSLGTGTGGSGANVLTF. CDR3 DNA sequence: TGTGCCAGCTCACTAGGCACCGGGACAGGAGGCTCTGGGGCCAACGTCCTGACTTTC.

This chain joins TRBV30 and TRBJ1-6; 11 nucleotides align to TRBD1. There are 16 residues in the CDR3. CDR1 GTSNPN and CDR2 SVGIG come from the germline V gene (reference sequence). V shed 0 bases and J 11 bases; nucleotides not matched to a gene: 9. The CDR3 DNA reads TGTGCCTGGAGTGTACGCTGGGGGACAGGGGGGCCACCCCTCCACTTT. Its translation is CAWSVRWGTGGPPLHF. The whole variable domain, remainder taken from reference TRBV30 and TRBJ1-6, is SQTIHQWPATLVQPVGSPLSLECTVEGTSNPNLYWYRQAAGRGLQLLFYSVGIGQISSEVPQNLSASRPQDRQFILSSKKLLLSDSGFYLCAWSVRWGTGGPPLHFGNGTRLTVT.

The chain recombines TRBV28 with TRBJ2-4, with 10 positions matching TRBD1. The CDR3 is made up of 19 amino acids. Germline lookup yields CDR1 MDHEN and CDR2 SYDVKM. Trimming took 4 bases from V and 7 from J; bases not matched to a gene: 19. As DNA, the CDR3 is TGTGCCAGCAGTTCTGTACCCTACTCCGACAGGGGGCGAGGGAACATTCAGTACTTC. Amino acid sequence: CASSSVPYSDRGRGNIQYF.

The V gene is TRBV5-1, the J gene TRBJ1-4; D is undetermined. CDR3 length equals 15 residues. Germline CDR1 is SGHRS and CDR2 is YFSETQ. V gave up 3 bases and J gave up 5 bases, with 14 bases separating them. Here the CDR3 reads CASSSLPGGNEKLFF. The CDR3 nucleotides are TGCGCCAGCAGCTCCCTCCCGGGAGGGAATGAAAAACTGTTTTTT. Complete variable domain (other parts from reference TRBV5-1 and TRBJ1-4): KAGVTQTPRYLIKTRGQQVTLSCSPISGHRSVSWYQQTPGQGLQFLFEYFSETQRNKGNFPGRFSGRQFSNSRSEMNVSTLELGDSALYLCASSSLPGGNEKLFFGSGTQLSVL.

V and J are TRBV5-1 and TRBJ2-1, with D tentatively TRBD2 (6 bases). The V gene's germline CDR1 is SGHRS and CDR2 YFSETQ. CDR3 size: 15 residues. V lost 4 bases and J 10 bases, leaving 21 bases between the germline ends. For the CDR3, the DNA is TGCGCCAGCAGCCTCCGGGACTCCGGCTTTCAGGAGCAGTTCTTC. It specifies CASSLRDSGFQEQFF.

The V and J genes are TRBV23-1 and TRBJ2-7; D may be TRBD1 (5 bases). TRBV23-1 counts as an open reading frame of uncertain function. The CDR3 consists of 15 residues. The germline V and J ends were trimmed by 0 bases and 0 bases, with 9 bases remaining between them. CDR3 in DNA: TGCGCCAGCAGTCAATCCAGGGAAGACTCCTACGAGCAGTACTTC. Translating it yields CASSQSREDSYEQYF.

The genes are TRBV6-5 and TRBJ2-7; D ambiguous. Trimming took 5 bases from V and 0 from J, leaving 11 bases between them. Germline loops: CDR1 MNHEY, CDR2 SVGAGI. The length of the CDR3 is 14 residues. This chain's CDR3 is CASSPPTVSYEQYV. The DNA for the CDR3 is TGTGCCAGCAGTCCTCCGACTGTCTCCTACGAGCAGTACGTC.

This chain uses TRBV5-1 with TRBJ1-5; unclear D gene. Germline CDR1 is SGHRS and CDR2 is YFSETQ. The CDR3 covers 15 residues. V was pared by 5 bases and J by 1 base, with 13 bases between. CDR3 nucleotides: TGCGCCAGCAGGGAGGGAGGGTCGAGCAATCAGCCCCAGCATTTT. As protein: CASREGGSSNQPQHF.

The CDR3 reads CASSLLASGLGTDTQYF. DNA of the CDR3: TGTGCCAGCAGCTTATTGGCCAGCGGGCTAGGCACAGATACGCAGTATTTT. V usage is TRBV7-3 and J usage is TRBJ2-3, with a weak D call TRBD2 (6 bases). Trimming pared 2 bases from V and 1 base from J, leaving 16 bases between. Germline assignment: CDR1 SGHTA and CDR2 FQGTGA. The CDR3 is made up of 17 amino acids.

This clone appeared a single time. The CDR3 reads CASSRAGSTGELFF. The CDR3 coding sequence is TGTGCCAGCAGTAGGGCAGGGTCAACCGGGGAGCTGTTTTTT. V usage is TRBV7-7 and J usage is TRBJ2-2; the D gene is possibly TRBD1 (5 bases). There are 14 residues in the CDR3. V lost 6 bases and J lost 5, with 13 bases in between. Per germline, CDR1 SSHAT and CDR2 FNYEAQ (reference sequence).

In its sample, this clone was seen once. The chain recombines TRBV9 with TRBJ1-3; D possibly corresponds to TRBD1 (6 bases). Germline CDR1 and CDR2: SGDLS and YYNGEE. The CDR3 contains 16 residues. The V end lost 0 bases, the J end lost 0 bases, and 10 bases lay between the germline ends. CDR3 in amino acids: CASSVAGADSGNTIYF. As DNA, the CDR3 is TGTGCCAGCAGCGTAGCAGGGGCAGACTCTGGAAACACCATATATTTT. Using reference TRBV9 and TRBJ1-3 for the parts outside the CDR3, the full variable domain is DSGVTQTPKHLITATGQRVTLRCSPRSGDLSVYWYQQSLDQGLQFLIQYYNGEERAKGNILERFSAQQFPDLHSELNLSSLELGDSALYFCASSVAGADSGNTIYFGEGSWLTVV.

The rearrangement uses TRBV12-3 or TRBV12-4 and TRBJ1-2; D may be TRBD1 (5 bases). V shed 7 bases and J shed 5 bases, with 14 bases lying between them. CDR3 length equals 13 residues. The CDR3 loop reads CASTHAAGYGYTF. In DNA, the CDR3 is TGTGCCAGCACCCACGCCGCAGGGTATGGCTACACCTTC.

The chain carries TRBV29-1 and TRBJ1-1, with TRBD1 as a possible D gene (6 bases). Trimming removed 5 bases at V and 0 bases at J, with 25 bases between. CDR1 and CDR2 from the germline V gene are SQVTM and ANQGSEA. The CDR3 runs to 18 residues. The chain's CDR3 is CSVPGGGLDGYMNTEAFF. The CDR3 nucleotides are TGCAGCGTTCCCGGCGGGGGCTTAGACGGATACATGAACACTGAAGCTTTCTTT.

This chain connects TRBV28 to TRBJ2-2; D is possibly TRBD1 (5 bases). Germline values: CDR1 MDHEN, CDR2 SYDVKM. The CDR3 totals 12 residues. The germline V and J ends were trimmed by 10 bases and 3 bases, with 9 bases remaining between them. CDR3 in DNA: TGTGCCACCGAACAGGACACCGGGGAGCTGTTTTTT. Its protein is CATEQDTGELFF.

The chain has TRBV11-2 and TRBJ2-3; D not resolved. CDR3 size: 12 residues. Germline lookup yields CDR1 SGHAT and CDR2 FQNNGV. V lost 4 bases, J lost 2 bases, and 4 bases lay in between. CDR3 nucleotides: TGTGCCAGCAGCTCCAACACAGATACGCAGTATTTT. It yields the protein CASSSNTDTQYF.

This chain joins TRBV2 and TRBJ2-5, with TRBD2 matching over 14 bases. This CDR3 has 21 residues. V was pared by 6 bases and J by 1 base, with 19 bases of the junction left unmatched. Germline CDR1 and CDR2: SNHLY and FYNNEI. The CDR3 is CASRGTGTSGGRRSVQETQYF. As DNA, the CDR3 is TGTGCCAGCAGGGGGACTGGGACTAGCGGGGGACGCCGGAGCGTCCAAGAGACCCAGTACTTC.

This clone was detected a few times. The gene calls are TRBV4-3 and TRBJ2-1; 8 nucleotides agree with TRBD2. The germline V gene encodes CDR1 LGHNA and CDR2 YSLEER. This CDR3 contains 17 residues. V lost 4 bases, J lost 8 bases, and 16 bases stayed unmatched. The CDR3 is CASSREPPGAGVDEQFF. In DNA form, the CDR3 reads TGCGCCAGCAGCCGAGAGCCGCCGGGAGCGGGGGTGGATGAGCAGTTCTTC.

For the CDR3, the DNA is TGTGCCAGCAGCCAAGATGGGTTGTACAGCTCCACCGGGGAGCTGTTTTTT. Protein: CASSQDGLYSSTGELFF. This chain joins TRBV4-2 and TRBJ2-2; no definite D call. The V gene lost 0 bases and the J gene lost 4 bases, with 15 bases spanning the gap. This CDR3 has 17 amino acids. CDR1 and CDR2 (germline): LGHNA, YNFKEQ.

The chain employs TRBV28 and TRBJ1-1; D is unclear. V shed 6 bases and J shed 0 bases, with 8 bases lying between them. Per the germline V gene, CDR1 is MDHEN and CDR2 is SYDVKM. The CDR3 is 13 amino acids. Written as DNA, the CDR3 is TGTGCCAGCAGGGGCACCTTGAACACTGAAGCTTTCTTT. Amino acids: CASRGTLNTEAFF. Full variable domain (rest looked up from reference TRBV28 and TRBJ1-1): DVKVTQSSRYLVKRTGEKVFLECVQDMDHENMFWYRQDPGLGLRLIYFSYDVKMKEKGDIPEGYSVSREKKERFSLILESASTNQTSMYLCASRGTLNTEAFFGQGTRLTVV.

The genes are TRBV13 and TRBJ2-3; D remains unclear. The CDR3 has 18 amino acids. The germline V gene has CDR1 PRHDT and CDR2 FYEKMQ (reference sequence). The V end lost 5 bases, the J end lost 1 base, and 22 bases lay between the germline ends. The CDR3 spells CASSLRPFTPGGTDTQYF. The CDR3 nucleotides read TGTGCCAGCAGCCTTCGCCCTTTTACCCCAGGCGGCACAGATACGCAGTATTTT.

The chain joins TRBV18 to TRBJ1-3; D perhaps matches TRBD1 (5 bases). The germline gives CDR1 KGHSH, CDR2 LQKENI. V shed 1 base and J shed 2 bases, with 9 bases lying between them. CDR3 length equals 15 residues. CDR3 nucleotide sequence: TGTGCCAGCTCACCACGCGGGGACCCTGGAAACACCATATATTTT. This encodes CASSPRGDPGNTIYF.

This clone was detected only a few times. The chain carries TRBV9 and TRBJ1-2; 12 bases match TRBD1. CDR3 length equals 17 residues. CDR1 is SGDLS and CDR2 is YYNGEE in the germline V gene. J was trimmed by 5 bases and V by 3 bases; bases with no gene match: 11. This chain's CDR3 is CASSAGPGTGGLYGYTF. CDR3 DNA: TGTGCCAGCAGCGCAGGACCTGGGACAGGGGGCTTATATGGCTACACCTTC.

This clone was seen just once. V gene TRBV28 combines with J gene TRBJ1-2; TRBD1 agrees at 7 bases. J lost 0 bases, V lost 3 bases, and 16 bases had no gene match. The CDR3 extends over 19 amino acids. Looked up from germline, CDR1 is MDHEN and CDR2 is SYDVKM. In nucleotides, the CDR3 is TGTGCCAGCAGTTTCTTCGAGAGGGGGCAGGTACAAGCTAACTATGGCTACACCTTC. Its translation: CASSFFERGQVQANYGYTF.

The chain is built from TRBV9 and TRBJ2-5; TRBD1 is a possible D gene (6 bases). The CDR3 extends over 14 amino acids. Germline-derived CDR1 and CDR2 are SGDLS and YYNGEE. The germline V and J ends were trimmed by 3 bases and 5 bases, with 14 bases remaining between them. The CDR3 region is CASSGGPPWETQYF. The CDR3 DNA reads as TGTGCCAGCAGCGGGGGGCCCCCTTGGGAGACCCAGTACTTC.

The CDR3 DNA follows: TGCGCCAGCAGCTTTCAGGGCACCGGGGAGCTGTTTTTT. This codes for CASSFQGTGELFF. V gene TRBV5-1 combines with J gene TRBJ2-2; D might be TRBD1 (5 bases). Germline-derived CDR1 and CDR2 are SGHRS and YFSETQ. Trimming took 2 bases from V and 4 from J, leaving 6 bases between them. The CDR3 contains 13 residues.